The 7 T cell receptor beta chains in this list originate from one sample, sequenced in a study of T cell responses to AZD1222 COVID-19 vaccine (dated by TCRdb to the early 2020s). The library was built by means of the immunoSEQ multiplex PCR assay. Held by TCRdb, this immuneACCESS table contains in-frame sequences only and omits some clones. Under half of the omission traces to an unresolved V gene where checked; the cause of the rest is unknown. The sample table lists about 140,000 clones, about nine tenths of them with a count of one. Of the sample, roughly 1.2% falls within the top ten clones. Reading the label with the study, this specimen's time point is: about 28 days (+/-7) after the second vaccine dose. The source was peripheral blood, collected 28 days after the second AZD1222 dose. All receptors come from an adult who received the AZD1222 COVID-19 vaccine.

The chain uses TRBV28 and TRBJ2-7, with unresolved D. Germline assignment: CDR1 MDHEN and CDR2 SYDVKM. V was pared by 7 bases and J by 2 bases, with 12 bases between. CDR3 size: 13 residues. The CDR3 region has the DNA TGTGCCAGCACCTGGGCTACCACCTACGAGCAGTACTTC. It encodes CASTWATTYEQYF.

This rearrangement joins TRBV7-9 to TRBJ1-6; D remains ambiguous. The germline gives CDR1 SEHNR, CDR2 FQNEAQ (reference sequence). CDR3 length equals 15 residues. The germline V and J ends were trimmed by 2 bases and 6 bases, with 11 bases remaining between them. CDR3 nucleotide sequence: TGTGCCAGCAGCTTATCGGCCCAGGCTAATTCACCCCTCCACTTT. The encoded protein is CASSLSAQANSPLHF.

J is TRBJ2-3 and V is TRBV7-3, with D maybe TRBD2 (6 bases). Germline lookup yields CDR1 SGHTA and CDR2 FQGTGA. V lost 4 bases and J lost 1, with 15 bases in between. CDR3 length: 16 amino acids. CDR3 in DNA: TGTGCCAGCAGCTCCCAATCTAGCGCTGGCACAGATACGCAGTATTTT. Translation gives CASSSQSSAGTDTQYF.

The chain joins TRBV2 to TRBJ2-7; D is possibly TRBD1 (6 bases). The length of the CDR3 is 16 residues. V was pared by 7 bases and J by 2 bases, with 21 bases between. Germline values: CDR1 SNHLY, CDR2 FYNNEI. The CDR3 region has the DNA TGTGCCAGCACGGAAATGAGGGGGTCGAACCCCTACGAGCAGTACTTC. Its translation is CASTEMRGSNPYEQYF.

This clone appeared a single time. The chain couples TRBV9 to TRBJ1-2; D is unresolved. The germline gives CDR1 SGDLS, CDR2 YYNGEE. The V end was cut by 0 bases, the J end by 5 bases, with 8 bases between. This CDR3 comprises 13 residues. The CDR3 is CASSVGTSYGYTF. The CDR3, as DNA: TGTGCCAGCAGCGTAGGAACGTCGTATGGCTACACCTTC. Looking up the rest from reference TRBV9 and TRBJ1-2 gives the full variable domain: DSGVTQTPKHLITATGQRVTLRCSPRSGDLSVYWYQQSLDQGLQFLIQYYNGEERAKGNILERFSAQQFPDLHSELNLSSLELGDSALYFCASSVGTSYGYTFGSGTRLTVV.

The chain uses TRBV2 and TRBJ1-5; the D gene is possibly TRBD1 (5 bases). This CDR3 is built from 14 residues. With 6 bases removed from V and 4 bases from J, the gap between germline ends came to 13 bases. Germline CDR1 is SNHLY and CDR2 is FYNNEI. The CDR3 DNA reads TGTGCCAGCAGAGCAAGACAGCGAAATCAGCCCCAGCATTTT. As protein: CASRARQRNQPQHF.

The chain recombines TRBV5-1 with TRBJ2-7, with 9 nucleotides matching TRBD1. The CDR3 runs to 17 residues. Germline V CDR1 and CDR2: SGHRS, YFSETQ. V lost 0 bases to trimming and J lost 5 bases; unmatched junction nucleotides: 12. CDR3 amino acids: CASSLEGVGTGSHEQYF. CDR3 DNA sequence: TGCGCCAGCAGCTTGGAGGGGGTCGGGACAGGGTCCCACGAGCAGTACTTC.